This T cell receptor (beta chain) was identified in a study of CD8+ T cells in alopecia areata. In each case, RNA was isolated and then reverse transcribed into cDNA as the sequencing template. Assay used: immunoSEQ multiplex PCR; TCRdb lists only in-frame clones, some missing. Here the sample spans 150,000 to 200,000 clones, over 50% being singletons. This clone came up a few times. What it binds is not known. Lesional scalp punch biopsies and peripheral blood were collected from alopecia areata patients. The authors sorted CD4+ and CD8+ T cells from PBMCs. Study-level points and caveats: Among patients, TCR sharing was less clear than in mice, a difference possibly due in part to HLA diversity in the patient population. Lesional scalp, especially alopecia totalis/universalis, showed higher clonality than normal scalp.

Germline V CDR1 and CDR2: SGHNT, YYREEE (reference sequence). This CDR3 has 15 residues. Trimming cost V 2 bases and J 5 bases; bases outside gene matches: 7. The sample was CD4+ T cells sorted from blood, taken at week 0. The TCR was taken from a human donor with alopecia areata. The chain joins TRBV5-4 to TRBJ2-3, with 8 positions matching TRBD2. CDR3 region: CASSFRTSRVDTQYF. CDR3 sequence (DNA): TGTGCCAGCAGCTTTCGGACTAGCAGAGTAGATACGCAGTATTTT.